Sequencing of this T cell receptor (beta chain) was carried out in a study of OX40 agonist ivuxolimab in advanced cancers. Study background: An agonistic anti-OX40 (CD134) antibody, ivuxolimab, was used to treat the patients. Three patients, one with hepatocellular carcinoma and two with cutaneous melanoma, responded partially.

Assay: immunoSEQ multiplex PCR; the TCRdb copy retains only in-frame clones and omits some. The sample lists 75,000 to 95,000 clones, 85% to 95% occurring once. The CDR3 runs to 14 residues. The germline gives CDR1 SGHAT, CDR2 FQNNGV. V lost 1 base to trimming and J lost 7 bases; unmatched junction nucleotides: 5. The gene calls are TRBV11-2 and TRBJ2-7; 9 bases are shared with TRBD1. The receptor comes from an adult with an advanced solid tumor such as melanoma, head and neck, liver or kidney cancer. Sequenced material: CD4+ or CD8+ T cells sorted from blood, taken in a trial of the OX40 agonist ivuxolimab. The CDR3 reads CASSLGTGAWEQYF. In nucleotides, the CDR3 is TGTGCCAGCAGCTTAGGGACAGGGGCCTGGGAGCAGTACTTC.